Below, 21 T cell receptor beta chains from the same sample are listed, as sequenced in a study of radiation and T cells in renal cell carcinoma. As to time point: baseline pretreatment blood. The treatment was: 15 Gy SBRT to primary tumor, nephrectomy 4 weeks later. Method: immunoSEQ multiplex PCR; TCRdb's copy keeps in-frame clones and lacks some. Among approximately 140,000 clones, around 78% were seen once, and the ten largest hold approximately 20%. The sequencing used blood, collected from a patient whose treatment included radiotherapy and nephrectomy. These receptors all come from a woman in her forties or fifties with renal cell carcinoma.

The CDR3 protein is CASSTTGLANEKLFF. As DNA, the CDR3 is TGTGCCAGTAGTACAACAGGGTTAGCAAATGAAAAACTGTTTTTT. The chain recombines TRBV19 with TRBJ1-4, with D possibly TRBD1 on 6 matching bases. V shed 4 bases and J shed 5 bases, with 14 bases lying between them. The CDR3 runs 15 residues. CDR1 and CDR2 from the germline V gene are LNHDA and SQIVND (reference sequence).

This clone was detected once. The V and J genes are TRBV7-9 and TRBJ2-7; 11 nucleotides align to TRBD1. Per the germline V gene, CDR1 is SEHNR and CDR2 is FQNEAQ (reference sequence). The CDR3 is 15 amino acids. J gave up 6 bases and V 5 bases, and 9 bases lay outside the gene matches. Written as DNA, the CDR3 is TGTGCCAGCAGCACTGGACAGGGGGCAGTTGGCGAGCAGTACTTC. It encodes CASSTGQGAVGEQYF.

The chain employs TRBV7-9 and TRBJ1-2; perhaps TRBD1 as D (6 bases). V was cut by 5 bases and J by 8 bases, with 18 bases left in between. CDR3 length: 14 residues. Germline CDR1 SEHNR, CDR2 FQNEAQ (reference sequence). As DNA, the CDR3 is TGTGCCAGCAGCCATACGGTAGGGGGACACGGCTACACCTTC. Amino acid sequence: CASSHTVGGHGYTF.

The rearrangement joins TRBV27 to TRBJ2-7, with 8 bases identical to TRBD2. Germline CDR1 is MNHEY and CDR2 is SMNVEV (reference sequence). The CDR3 extends over 15 amino acids. The trim removed 5 bases at V and 9 bases at J, leaving 15 bases unmatched. CDR3 protein: CASSPSSGGASGQYF. The CDR3, as DNA: TGTGCCAGCAGTCCCTCCAGCGGGGGAGCTAGTGGGCAGTACTTC.

This chain links TRBV29-1 with TRBJ2-7, with D possibly being TRBD1 or TRBD2 (6 bases each). The CDR3 totals 16 residues. From germline, CDR1 is SQVTM and CDR2 ANQGSEA. Trimming pared 0 bases from V and 2 bases from J, leaving 17 bases between. This chain's CDR3 is CSVEDQGQGLPYEQYF. The CDR3 bases are TGCAGCGTTGAAGATCAGGGGCAGGGACTGCCCTACGAGCAGTACTTC.

The chain is built from TRBV7-8 and TRBJ2-5, with D possibly being TRBD1 or TRBD2 (5 bases each). This CDR3 is built from 14 residues. CDR1 is SGHVS and CDR2 is FQNEAQ in the germline V gene. Trimming left V 1 base short and J 4 bases short, with 10 bases between. The CDR3 DNA follows: TGTGCCAGCAGCTTAGGGGACGCTTTAGAGACCCAGTACTTC. This translates into CASSLGDALETQYF.

V usage is TRBV7-2 and J usage is TRBJ1-5, with D uncertain. With 1 base removed from V and 6 bases from J, the gap between germline ends came to 16 bases. The CDR3 sequence is 16 residues long. Germline V lookup: CDR1 SGHTA, CDR2 FQGNSA. CDR3 bases: TGTGCCAGCAGCTTAGAATCCCTGGGATTTGGTCAGCCCCAGCATTTT. This sequence encodes CASSLESLGFGQPQHF. Complete variable domain (other parts from reference TRBV7-2 and TRBJ1-5): GAGVSQSPSNKVTEKGKDVELRCDPISGHTALYWYRQSLGQGLEFLIYFQGNSAPDKSGLPSDRFSAERTGGSVSTLTIQRTQQEDSAVYLCASSLESLGFGQPQHFGDGTRLSIL.

This clone was observed a handful of times. The V gene is TRBV19, the J gene TRBJ1-5, with 7 bases fitting TRBD1. This CDR3 has 11 residues. V shed 5 bases and J 11 bases; nucleotides not matched to a gene: 3. From germline, CDR1 is LNHDA and CDR2 SQIVND (reference sequence). The CDR3 coding sequence is TGTGCCAGTAGTCAGGGGGTGGCCCAGCATTTT. Its translation is CASSQGVAQHF.

V gene TRBV18 combines with J gene TRBJ1-2; TRBD1 is a possible D gene (5 bases). V shed 3 bases and J shed 3 bases, with 11 bases lying between them. CDR1 is KGHSH, CDR2 LQKENI, per germline. The CDR3 is 14 residues long. This CDR3 is CASSPATGDYGYTF. CDR3 sequence (DNA): TGTGCCAGCTCACCGGCGACGGGGGACTATGGCTACACCTTC.

The gene calls are TRBV7-9 and TRBJ2-5; 9 bases are a match to TRBD2. CDR3 length: 14 residues. Germline V gene data show CDR1 as SEHNR and CDR2 as FQNEAQ (reference sequence). The V segment lost 1 base and the J segment 5 bases; nucleotides outside the gene matches: 2. CDR3 residues: CASSLDSGSETQYF. The CDR3 DNA follows: TGTGCCAGCAGCTTAGATAGCGGGAGCGAGACCCAGTACTTC.

The gene calls are TRBV19 and TRBJ2-3, with 7 positions matching TRBD1. Germline V gene sequence: CDR1 LNHDA, CDR2 SQIVND (reference sequence). CDR3 size: 15 residues. J was trimmed by 0 bases and V by 4 bases; bases with no gene match: 4. The CDR3 loop reads CASSRDRNSTDTQYF. DNA for the CDR3: TGTGCCAGTAGTAGGGACAGAAATAGCACAGATACGCAGTATTTT.

This chain uses TRBV9 with TRBJ1-1; D is perhaps TRBD1 (5 bases). CDR1 is SGDLS, CDR2 YYNGEE, per germline. Trimming left V 1 base short and J 5 bases short, with 12 bases between. The CDR3 consists of 14 residues. The CDR3 spells CASSVRVGGTEAFF. The CDR3 DNA follows: TGTGCCAGCAGCGTACGTGTGGGGGGGACTGAAGCTTTCTTT.

The rearrangement links TRBV9 to TRBJ2-2, with D unresolved. V was trimmed by 0 bases and J by 5 bases, leaving 2 bases between them. Germline V gene lookup returns CDR1 SGDLS and CDR2 YYNGEE. CDR3 length: 12 amino acids. DNA of the CDR3: TGTGCCAGCAGCGTAGGGACCGGGGAGCTGTTTTTT. Protein product: CASSVGTGELFF.

The chain employs TRBV30 and TRBJ1-5; D remains ambiguous. CDR1 and CDR2 from the germline V gene are GTSNPN and SVGIG (reference sequence). The V gene lost 3 bases and the J gene lost 4 bases, with 10 bases spanning the gap. The CDR3 is made up of 13 amino acids. CDR3 region: CAWSTGTNQPQHF. The CDR3 DNA follows: TGTGCCTGGAGCACGGGTACAAATCAGCCCCAGCATTTT. Complete variable domain (other parts from reference TRBV30 and TRBJ1-5): SQTIHQWPATLVQPVGSPLSLECTVEGTSNPNLYWYRQAAGRGLQLLFYSVGIGQISSEVPQNLSASRPQDRQFILSSKKLLLSDSGFYLCAWSTGTNQPQHFGDGTRLSIL.

V gene TRBV19 combines with J gene TRBJ2-2, with 8 bases fitting TRBD2. Unmatched junction bases numbered 11, after V lost 9 bases and J lost 8 bases. Germline lookup yields CDR1 LNHDA and CDR2 SQIVND (reference sequence). The CDR3 contains 14 residues. The CDR3: CASPEREMRGELFF. CDR3 nucleotides: TGTGCCAGCCCAGAGCGGGAGATGCGGGGGGAGCTGTTTTTT.

V gene TRBV4-3 combines with J gene TRBJ2-6, with D uncertain. The V gene's germline CDR1 is LGHNA and CDR2 YSLEER. This CDR3 has 19 amino acids. V lost 2 bases and J 0 bases, leaving 17 bases between the germline ends. Here the CDR3 DNA reads TGCGCCAGCAGCCAAACCATTGGCAGACTTTACTCTGGGGCCAACGTCCTGACTTTC. Translating gives CASSQTIGRLYSGANVLTF.

The chain recombines TRBV7-9 with TRBJ1-6; weak D call: TRBD1 (6 bases). Germline CDR1 is SEHNR and CDR2 is FQNEAQ (reference sequence). The length of the CDR3 is 12 residues. V dropped 5 bases and J dropped 11 bases, with 10 bases sitting between them. The CDR3 bases are TGTGCCAGCAGCCTACAGGGCCCACCCCTCCACTTT. This gives the protein CASSLQGPPLHF. Variable domain in full (rest from reference TRBV7-9 and TRBJ1-6): DTGVSQNPRHKITKRGQNVTFRCDPISEHNRLYWYRQTLGQGPEFLTYFQNEAQLEKSRLLSDRFSAERPKGSFSTLEIQRTEQGDSAMYLCASSLQGPPLHFGNGTRLTVT.

Turning to this clone: Distinct nucleotide sequences in the sample also encode this CDR3. This sequence joins TRBV28 and TRBJ1-2; possible D gene TRBD1, 5 bases. Germline V gives CDR1 MDHEN, CDR2 SYDVKM. The CDR3 consists of 14 residues. The V gene lost 6 bases and the J gene lost 4 bases, with 15 bases spanning the gap. The CDR3 DNA follows: TGTGCCAGCAGCCCGCTTGATGGGGGCTATGGCTACACCTTC. As protein: CASSPLDGGYGYTF.

The rearrangement links TRBV4-3 to TRBJ2-1; D unclear. The CDR3 is made up of 16 amino acids. Looked up from germline, CDR1 is LGHNA and CDR2 is YSLEER. Trimming shortened V by 5 bases and J by 0 bases, and 14 bases separated the two germline ends. CDR3 sequence: CASSYRAGSSYNEQFF. Written as DNA, the CDR3 is TGCGCCAGCAGCTACCGGGCCGGTAGCTCCTACAATGAGCAGTTCTTC.

The chain joins TRBV7-2 to TRBJ1-5, with a possible D match to TRBD1 (5 bases). Germline CDR1 is SGHTA and CDR2 is FQGNSA. This CDR3 spans 15 amino acids. V lost 1 base and J lost 4, with 11 bases in between. CDR3 sequence: CASSLVAGPNQPQHF. The CDR3 DNA is TGTGCCAGCAGCTTAGTTGCAGGGCCGAATCAGCCCCAGCATTTT.

The rearrangement uses TRBV4-1 and TRBJ1-6; D is unresolved. This CDR3 is built from 13 residues. Per germline, CDR1 MGHRA and CDR2 YSYEKL. Trimming pared 4 bases from V and 5 bases from J, leaving 6 bases between. The CDR3 sequence: CASSPRHNSPLHF. For the CDR3, the DNA is TGCGCCAGCAGCCCCCGACATAATTCACCCCTCCACTTT.